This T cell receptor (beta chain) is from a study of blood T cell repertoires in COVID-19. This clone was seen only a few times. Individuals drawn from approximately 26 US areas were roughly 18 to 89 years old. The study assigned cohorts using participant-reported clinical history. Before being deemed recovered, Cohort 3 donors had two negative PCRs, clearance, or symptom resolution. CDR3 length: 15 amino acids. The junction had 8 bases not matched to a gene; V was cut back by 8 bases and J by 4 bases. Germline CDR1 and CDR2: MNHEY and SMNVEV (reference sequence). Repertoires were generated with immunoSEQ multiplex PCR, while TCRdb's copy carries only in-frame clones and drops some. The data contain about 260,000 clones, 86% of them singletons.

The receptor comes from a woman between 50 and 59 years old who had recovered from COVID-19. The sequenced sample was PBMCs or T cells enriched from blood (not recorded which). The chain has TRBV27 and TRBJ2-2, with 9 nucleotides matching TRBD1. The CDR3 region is CASAWTGVLTGELFF. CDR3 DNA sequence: TGTGCCAGCGCCTGGACAGGGGTTCTCACCGGGGAGCTGTTTTTT.